This record covers a single T cell receptor (beta chain). Its specificity is unknown. The donors belonged to the approximately 120-subject validation cohort, separate from the roughly 650-subject first cohort. TCRdb keeps only in-frame clones here, not all; method: immunoSEQ multiplex PCR. The table records fewer than 130,000 clones, roughly 90% of them present only once. CDR1 and CDR2 (germline): SQVTM, ANQGSEA. V lost 6 bases and J lost 11, with 19 bases in between. The CDR3 contains 13 residues. This record comes from a study of cytomegalovirus exposure and HLA in healthy donors. Study summary: The 120 validation repertoires were produced on the same platform as the 650 or so repertoires of the first cohort. This was reported in a later analysis. Study-level points and caveats: The CMV antigen specificity of three CMV-associated chains was confirmed through in vitro analysis. TCR clusters originating in the first cohort tended to co-occur in the 100 to 150 validation repertoires, according to a later analysis.

The receptor was derived from a woman aged 25-40 years in good health and CMV-seropositive. The source material was PBMCs. V is TRBV29-1 and J is TRBJ1-4; no reliable D call. The CDR3 sequence is CSVDDPRTGKLFF. In nucleotides, the CDR3 is TGCAGCGTCGACGATCCGAGGACGGGGAAACTGTTTTTT.